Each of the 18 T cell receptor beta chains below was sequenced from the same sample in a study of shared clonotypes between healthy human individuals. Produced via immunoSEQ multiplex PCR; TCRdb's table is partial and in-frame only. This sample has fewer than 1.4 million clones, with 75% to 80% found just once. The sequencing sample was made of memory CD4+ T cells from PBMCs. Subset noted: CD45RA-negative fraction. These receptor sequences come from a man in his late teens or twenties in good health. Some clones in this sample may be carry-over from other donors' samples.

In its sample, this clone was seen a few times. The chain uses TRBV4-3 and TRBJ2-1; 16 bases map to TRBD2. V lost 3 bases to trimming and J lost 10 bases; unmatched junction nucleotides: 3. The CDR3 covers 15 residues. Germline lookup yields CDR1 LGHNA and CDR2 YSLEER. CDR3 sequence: CASSQRGLAGGEQFF. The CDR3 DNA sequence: TGCGCCAGCAGCCAGAGGGGACTAGCGGGAGGGGAGCAGTTCTTC.

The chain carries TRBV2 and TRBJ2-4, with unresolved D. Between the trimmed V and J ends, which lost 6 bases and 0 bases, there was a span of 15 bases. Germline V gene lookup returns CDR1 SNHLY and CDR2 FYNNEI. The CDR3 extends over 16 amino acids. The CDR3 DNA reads TGTGCCAGCAGGGCACAGCCGGAACTAGCCAAAAACATTCAGTACTTC. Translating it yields CASRAQPELAKNIQYF.

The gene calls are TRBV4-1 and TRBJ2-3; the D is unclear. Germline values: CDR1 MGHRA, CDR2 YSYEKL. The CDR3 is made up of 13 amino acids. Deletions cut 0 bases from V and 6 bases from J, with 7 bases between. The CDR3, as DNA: TGCGCCAGCAGCCAAGAGCCATCGGATACGCAGTATTTT. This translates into CASSQEPSDTQYF.

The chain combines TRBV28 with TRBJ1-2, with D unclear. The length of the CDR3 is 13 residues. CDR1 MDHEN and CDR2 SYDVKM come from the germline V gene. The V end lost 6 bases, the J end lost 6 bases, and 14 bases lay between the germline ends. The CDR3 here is CASRPPGLDGYTF. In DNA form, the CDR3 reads TGTGCCAGCAGACCTCCAGGACTGGATGGCTACACCTTC.

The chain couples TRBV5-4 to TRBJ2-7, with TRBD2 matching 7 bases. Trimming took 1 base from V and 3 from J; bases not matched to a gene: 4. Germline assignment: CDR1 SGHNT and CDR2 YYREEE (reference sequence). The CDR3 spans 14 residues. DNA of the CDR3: TGTGCCAGCAGCTTGACGGGGGGAAACTACGAGCAGTACTTC. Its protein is CASSLTGGNYEQYF. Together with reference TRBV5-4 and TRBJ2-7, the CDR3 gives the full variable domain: ETGVTQSPTHLIKTRGQQVTLRCSSQSGHNTVSWYQQALGQGPQFIFQYYREEENGRGNFPPRFSGLQFPNYSSELNVNALELDDSALYLCASSLTGGNYEQYFGPGTRLTVT.

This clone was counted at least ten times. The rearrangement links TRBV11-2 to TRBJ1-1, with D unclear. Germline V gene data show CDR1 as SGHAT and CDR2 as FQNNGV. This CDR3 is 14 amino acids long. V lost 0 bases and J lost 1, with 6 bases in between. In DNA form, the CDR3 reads TGTGCCAGCAGCTTAGAATCCAGGAACACTGAAGCTTTCTTT. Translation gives CASSLESRNTEAFF. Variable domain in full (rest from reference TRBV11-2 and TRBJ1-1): EAGVAQSPRYKIIEKRQSVAFWCNPISGHATLYWYQQILGQGPKLLIQFQNNGVVDDSQLPKDRFSAERLKGVDSTLKIQPAKLEDSAVYLCASSLESRNTEAFFGQGTRLTVV.

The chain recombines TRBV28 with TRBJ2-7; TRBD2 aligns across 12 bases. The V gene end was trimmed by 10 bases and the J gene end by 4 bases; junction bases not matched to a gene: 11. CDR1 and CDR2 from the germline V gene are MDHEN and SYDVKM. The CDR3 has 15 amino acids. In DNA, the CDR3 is TGTGCCAACTCGACTAGCGGGAGAACCCAATACGAGCAGTACTTC. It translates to CANSTSGRTQYEQYF.

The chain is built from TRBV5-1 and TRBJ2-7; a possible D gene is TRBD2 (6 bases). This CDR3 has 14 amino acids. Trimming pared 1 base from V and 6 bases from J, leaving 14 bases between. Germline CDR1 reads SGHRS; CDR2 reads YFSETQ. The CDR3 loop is CASSLFGEAGEQYF. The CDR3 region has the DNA TGCGCCAGCAGCTTGTTCGGGGAGGCGGGCGAGCAGTACTTC.

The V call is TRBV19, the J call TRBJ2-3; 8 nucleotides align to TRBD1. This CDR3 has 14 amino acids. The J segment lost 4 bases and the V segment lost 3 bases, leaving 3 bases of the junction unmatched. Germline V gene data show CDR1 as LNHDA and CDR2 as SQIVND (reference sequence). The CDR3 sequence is CASSMSGGADTQYF. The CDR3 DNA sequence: TGTGCCAGTAGTATGTCAGGGGGCGCAGATACGCAGTATTTT. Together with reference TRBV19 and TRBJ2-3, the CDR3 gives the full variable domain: DGGITQSPKYLFRKEGQNVTLSCEQNLNHDAMYWYRQDPGQGLRLIYYSQIVNDFQKGDIAEGYSVSREKKESFPLTVTSAQKNPTAFYLCASSMSGGADTQYFGPGTRLTVL.

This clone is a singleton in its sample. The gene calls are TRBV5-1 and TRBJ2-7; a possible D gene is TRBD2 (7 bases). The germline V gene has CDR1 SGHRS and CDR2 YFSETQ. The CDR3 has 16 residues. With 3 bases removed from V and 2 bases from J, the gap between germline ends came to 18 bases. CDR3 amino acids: CASSSTEGGITYEQYF. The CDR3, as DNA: TGCGCCAGCAGCTCCACTGAGGGGGGGATAACCTACGAGCAGTACTTC.

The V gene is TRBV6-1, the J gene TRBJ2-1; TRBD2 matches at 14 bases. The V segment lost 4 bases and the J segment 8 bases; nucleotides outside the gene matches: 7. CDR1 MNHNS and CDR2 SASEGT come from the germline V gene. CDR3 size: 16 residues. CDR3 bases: TGTGCCAGCAGTGCGGGACTAGCGGGAGTAGGCTATGAGCAGTTCTTC. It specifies CASSAGLAGVGYEQFF.

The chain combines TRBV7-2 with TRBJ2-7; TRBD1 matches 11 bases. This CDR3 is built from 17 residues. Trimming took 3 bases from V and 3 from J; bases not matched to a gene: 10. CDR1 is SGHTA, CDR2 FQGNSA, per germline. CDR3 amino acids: CASSFADRGRFVYEQYF. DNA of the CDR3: TGTGCCAGCAGCTTCGCGGACAGGGGGCGGTTTGTCTACGAGCAGTACTTC.

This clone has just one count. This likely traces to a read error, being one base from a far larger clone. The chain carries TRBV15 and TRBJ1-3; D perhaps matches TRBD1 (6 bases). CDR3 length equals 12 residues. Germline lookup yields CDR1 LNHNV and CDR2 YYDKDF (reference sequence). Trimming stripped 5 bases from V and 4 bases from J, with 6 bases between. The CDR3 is CATSDRGNTIYF. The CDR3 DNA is TGTGCCACCAGCGACAGGGGAAACACCATATATTTT.

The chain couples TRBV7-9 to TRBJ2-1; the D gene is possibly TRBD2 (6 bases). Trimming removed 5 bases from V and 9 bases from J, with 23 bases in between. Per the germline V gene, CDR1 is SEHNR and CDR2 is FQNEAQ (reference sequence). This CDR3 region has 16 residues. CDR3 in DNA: TGTGCCAGCAGCCCGTCGACGGGAGCTTCGGCTCTTGAGCAGTTCTTC. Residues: CASSPSTGASALEQFF.

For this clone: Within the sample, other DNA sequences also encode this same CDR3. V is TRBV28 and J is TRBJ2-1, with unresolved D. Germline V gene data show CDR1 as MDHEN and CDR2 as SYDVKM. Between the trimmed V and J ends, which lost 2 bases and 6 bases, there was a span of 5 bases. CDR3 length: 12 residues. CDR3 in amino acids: CASSLVSNEQFF. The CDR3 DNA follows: TGTGCCAGCAGTTTAGTATCCAATGAGCAGTTCTTC.

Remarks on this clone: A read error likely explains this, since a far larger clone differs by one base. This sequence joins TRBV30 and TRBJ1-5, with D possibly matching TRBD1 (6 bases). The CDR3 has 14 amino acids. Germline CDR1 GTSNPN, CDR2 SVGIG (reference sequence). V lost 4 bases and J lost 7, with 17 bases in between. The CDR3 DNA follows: TGTGCCTGGAATGTGGGGGGGCGCATGCAGCCCCAGCATTTT. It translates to CAWNVGGRMQPQHF. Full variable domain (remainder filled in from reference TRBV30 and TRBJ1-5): SQTIHQWPATLVQPVGSPLSLECTVEGTSNPNLYWYRQAAGRGLQLLFYSVGIGQISSEVPQNLSASRPQDRQFILSSKKLLLSDSGFYLCAWNVGGRMQPQHFGDGTRLSIL.

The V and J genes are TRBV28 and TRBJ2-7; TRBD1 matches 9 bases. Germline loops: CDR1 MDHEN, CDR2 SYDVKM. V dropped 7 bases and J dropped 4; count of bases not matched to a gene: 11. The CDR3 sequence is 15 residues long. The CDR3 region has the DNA TGTGCCAGCACCTCCGGACCGGGACAGGGTTACGAGCAGTACTTC. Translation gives CASTSGPGQGYEQYF.

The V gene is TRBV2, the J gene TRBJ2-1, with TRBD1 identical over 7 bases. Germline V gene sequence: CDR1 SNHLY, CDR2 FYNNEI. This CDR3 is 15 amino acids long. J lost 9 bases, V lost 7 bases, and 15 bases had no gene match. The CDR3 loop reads CASKSRQGEGSEQFF. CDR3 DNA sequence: TGTGCCAGCAAATCCCGGCAGGGGGAAGGGTCTGAGCAGTTCTTC. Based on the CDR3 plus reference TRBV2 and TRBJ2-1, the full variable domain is EPEVTQTPSHQVTQMGQEVILRCVPISNHLYFYWYRQILGQKVEFLVSFYNNEISEKSEIFDDQFSVERPDGSNFTLKIRSTKLEDSAMYFCASKSRQGEGSEQFFGPGTRLTVL.